This TCR beta chain was sequenced in a study of T cells in Graves' hyperthyroidism and ophthalmopathy. Study-level findings and limits: Among clonotypes expanded in thyroid above 0.001, most were also found in blood.

Amplification of TCR beta CDR3 regions was performed using RNA transcripts as template. First-round RT-PCR targeting the TCR CDR3 was performed with the HTBI primer set. Via MiXCR, TCRdb re-called the multiplex PCR reads, giving one row per CDR3 protein. The repertoire includes over 200,000 distinct CDR3 sequences, just over 14% of them detected once, and 13% sits in the top ten. This clonotype was recorded many times. As yet, its antigen is unknown. CDR3 length: 17 amino acids. Per germline, CDR1 SGHNT and CDR2 YENEEA. V was clipped by 2 bases and J by 0 bases; unmatched bases: 9. This receptor was obtained from a woman aged 40 to 50 with Graves' hyperthyroidism that later progressed to Graves' ophthalmopathy. The chain is built from TRBV11-3 and TRBJ2-5; TRBD1 agrees at 7 bases. Input material: blood. CDR3 nucleotide sequence: TGTGCCAGCAGCTTATATCGGGACAGACAGTACCAAGAGACCCAGTACTTC. It is translated as CASSLYRDRQYQETQYF.